Included here is one T cell receptor beta chain sequence, with context. The antigen is not known. A much larger clone lies a single base off, so this may be a read error. Methods described previously were used for bulk TCR libraries, and listed TCR primers were applied. TCRdb re-called the PCR reads through MiXCR, storing one row per CDR3 protein. The sample consists of more than 250,000 distinct CDR3 sequences, 20% to 25% of them appearing once. The source of the sample is a study of molecular identifiers for immune sequencing clone quantification. Regarding the study as a whole: Spiked Jurkat TCR RNA equivalent to one cell was reportedly detectable in about a million naive cells.

The germline V gene has CDR1 MNHEY and CDR2 SVGAGI. The CDR3 extends over 13 amino acids. The ends were cut back, 8 bases at V and 1 base at J, with 11 bases in the middle. Sequencing used naive CD8+ T cells from blood, with Jurkat cell RNA spiked in. Subset noted: FACS-sorted CD8+CD4-CCR7+CD45RA+ naive T cells. This sequence was found in a human donor in good health. Some libraries in this study had Jurkat cell RNA spiked in. The chain is built from TRBV6-5 and TRBJ1-1, with D perhaps TRBD1 (5 bases). The CDR3: CASGPGANTEAFF. The CDR3 DNA sequence: TGTGCCAGCGGCCCCGGGGCGAACACTGAAGCTTTCTTT.